This T cell receptor beta chain was identified during a study of blood T cell repertoires in COVID-19. For the study at large: PBMCs, B-cell-depleted T cells, or T cells were the source of the cDNA or gDNA that made up the material.

Libraries were prepared by immunoSEQ multiplex PCR; TCRdb keeps only in-frame clonotypes and omits some of them. The sample records about 200,000 clones, about 87% being singletons. This clone was recorded once. CDR1 is SGHRS, CDR2 YFSETQ, per germline. V lost 3 bases, J lost 1 base, and 3 bases stayed unmatched. The CDR3 length is 16 residues. The sequenced material came from peripheral blood. The chain carries TRBV5-1 and TRBJ1-3; 11 bases map to TRBD1. The sequence came from a man between 60 and 70 years old with acute or convalescent COVID-19. The CDR3: CASSSGTGGSGNTIYF. CDR3 DNA: TGCGCCAGCAGCTCGGGGACAGGGGGTTCTGGAAACACCATATATTTT.